This is a list of T cell receptor beta chains from one sample in a study of cytomegalovirus exposure and HLA in healthy donors. Only in-frame clones appear in the TCRdb table, and some are missing; sequencing was by immunoSEQ multiplex PCR. The sample contains fewer than 85,000 clones, more than 65% of which appear only once. The sequenced sample consisted of PBMCs. Receptors originate from a male donor in good health and CMV-seropositive. CDR3s include the opening cysteine and the closing phenylalanine or tryptophan. D genes are given only for firm matches. The size entry is marked missing in some rows and otherwise reads once, few, many or a size class.

clone size: few
V gene: TRBV5-1
J gene: TRBJ2-2
D gene: NA
CDR3 protein: CASSYEVGELFF
CDR3 DNA: TGCGCCAGCAGCTATGAGGTCGGGGAGCTGTTTTTT

clone size: NA
V gene: TRBV9
J gene: TRBJ2-1
D gene: NA
CDR3 protein: CASSREGGNEQFF
CDR3 DNA: TGTGCCAGCTCCCGAGAAGGGGGCAATGAGCAGTTCTTC

clone size: NA
V gene: TRBV6-5
J gene: TRBJ2-5
D gene: TRBD1
CDR3 protein: CASSRTGQQETQYF
CDR3 DNA: TGTGCCAGCAGTCGGACAGGCCAACAAGAGACCCAGTACTTC

clone size: once
V gene: TRBV10-3
J gene: TRBJ2-1
D gene: TRBD1
CDR3 protein: CAISEVEGATSEQFF
CDR3 DNA: TGTGCCATCAGTGAGGTAGAGGGGGCAACTAGTGAGCAGTTCTTC

clone size: NA
V gene: TRBV30
J gene: TRBJ1-2
D gene: TRBD1
CDR3 protein: CAWSLGTGKFQGYTF
CDR3 DNA: TGTGCCTGGAGCCTCGGGACAGGGAAGTTTCAAGGCTACACCTTC

clone size: NA
V gene: TRBV29-1
J gene: TRBJ1-1
D gene: NA
CDR3 protein: CSADPGLRMNTEAFF
CDR3 DNA: TGCAGCGCCGATCCGGGACTTCGCATGAACACTGAAGCTTTCTTT

clone size: NA
V gene: TRBV7-9
J gene: TRBJ1-1
D gene: TRBD1
CDR3 protein: CASSPDRAFGAFF
CDR3 DNA: TGTGCCAGCAGCCCGGACAGGGCTTTTGGGGCTTTCTTT

clone size: NA
V gene: TRBV30
J gene: TRBJ2-3
D gene: TRBD2
CDR3 protein: CAWSAGTSGRRVTDTQYF
CDR3 DNA: TGTGCCTGGAGTGCCGGGACTAGCGGGAGGAGGGTCACAGATACGCAGTATTTT

clone size: NA
V gene: TRBV30
J gene: TRBJ2-7
D gene: TRBD1
CDR3 protein: CAWRRQGADYEQYF
CDR3 DNA: TGTGCCTGGAGGAGACAGGGGGCCGACTACGAGCAGTACTTC

clone size: few
V gene: TRBV4-3
J gene: TRBJ1-2
D gene: NA
CDR3 protein: CASSQPGELGNYGYTF
CDR3 DNA: TGCGCCAGCAGCCAACCCGGGGAACTGGGGAACTATGGCTACACCTTC

clone size: NA
V gene: TRBV10-1
J gene: TRBJ2-2
D gene: TRBD2
CDR3 protein: CASKNARTSGGTSTGELFF
CDR3 DNA: TGCGCCAGCAAGAACGCCAGGACTAGCGGGGGGACTAGCACCGGGGAGCTGTTTTTT

clone size: NA
V gene: TRBV7-6
J gene: TRBJ2-5
D gene: TRBD1
CDR3 protein: CASSLEGGQLVQETQYF
CDR3 DNA: TGTGCCAGCAGCTTAGAAGGGGGACAGTTAGTCCAAGAGACCCAGTACTTC